This is a list of T cell receptor beta chains from one sample in a study of T cells after somatic rescue of genetic block. Assay: immunoSEQ multiplex PCR; the TCRdb copy retains only in-frame clones and omits some. Among some 90,000 clones listed, 80% to 90% were seen once. Sequencing was performed on peripheral blood mononuclear cells (PBMCs). The source of these receptors is a woman aged 18-35 years. Each CDR3 is given with its conserved first and last residue. The D gene is left open where the match is weak. Not all rows give a size; the values are once, few, many and, for expanded clones, a class.

clone_size j_call v_call d_call cdr3_aa cdr3_nt
NA TRBJ2-1 TRBV12-5 TRBD1 CASVTGGANSNEQFF TGTGCTAGTGTGACAGGGGGAGCTAACTCCAATGAGCAGTTCTTC
NA TRBJ2-3 TRBV4-2 TRBD2 CASSQDSTSGADTQYF TGTGCCAGCAGCCAAGATTCTACTAGCGGGGCAGATACGCAGTATTTT
NA TRBJ2-1 TRBV5-4 NA CASSLAASGEQFF TGTGCCAGCAGCTTGGCAGCCTCCGGGGAGCAGTTCTTC
NA TRBJ2-5 TRBV5-1 NA CASSRIYQETQYF TGCGCCAGCAGCCGTATCTACCAAGAGACCCAGTACTTC
once TRBJ1-3 TRBV5-1 NA CASSLGSQRISGNTIYF TGCGCCAGCAGTCTGGGATCGCAGCGAATCTCTGGAAACACCATATATTTT
NA TRBJ2-7 TRBV11-3 NA CASSFPLGPNEQYF TGTGCCAGCAGCTTTCCTCTTGGACCTAACGAGCAGTACTTC
NA TRBJ2-6 TRBV6-4 NA CASSDGTGANVLTF TGTGCCAGCAGTGATGGGACTGGGGCCAACGTCCTGACTTTC
NA TRBJ1-1 TRBV11-2 NA CASTKLSGSEAFF TGTGCCAGCACCAAACTCTCTGGGTCTGAAGCTTTCTTT
once TRBJ2-2 TRBV5-4 NA CASSSWKAEFTGELFF TGTGCCAGCAGCTCCTGGAAAGCGGAGTTCACCGGGGAGCTGTTTTTT
NA TRBJ2-4 TRBV19 TRBD1 CASTSRKAGGHQNIQYF TGTGCCAGTACCTCACGGAAGGCAGGGGGCCACCAAAACATTCAGTACTTC
NA TRBJ2-7 TRBV21-1 NA CASSKDRTGHYEQYF TGTGCCAGCAGCAAGGACAGAACCGGGCACTACGAGCAGTACTTC
NA TRBJ2-2 TRBV6-4 TRBD2 CASSDGTSGRDTGELFF TGTGCCAGCAGTGACGGGACTAGCGGGAGGGACACCGGGGAGCTGTTTTTT
NA TRBJ2-3 TRBV5-1 NA CASSLGHSYTDTQYF TGCGCCAGCAGCTTGGGACATTCCTACACAGATACGCAGTATTTT
once TRBJ2-1 TRBV2 TRBD1 CASSGTGEAWNEQFF TGTGCCAGCAGTGGGACAGGGGAAGCGTGGAATGAGCAGTTCTTC
NA TRBJ1-1 TRBV27 NA CASSLSWGRPEAFF TGTGCCAGCAGTTTATCGTGGGGTCGACCTGAAGCTTTCTTT
once TRBJ2-7 TRBV30 TRBD2 CAWSGLAGVSFSDEQYF TGTGCCTGGAGTGGACTAGCGGGAGTGTCATTTAGTGACGAGCAGTACTTC
NA TRBJ1-5 TRBV7-8 TRBD1 CASSTRLGDRAFYSNQPQHF TGTGCCAGCAGTACCCGCCTGGGGGACAGGGCATTTTATAGCAATCAGCCCCAGCATTTT
NA TRBJ1-4 TRBV5-1 NA CASSLVSVTNEKLFF TGCGCCAGCAGCTTGGTCTCGGTAACTAATGAAAAACTGTTTTTT
NA TRBJ1-1 TRBV21-1 NA CASTLQGLNTEAFF TGTGCCAGCACCTTACAGGGATTGAACACTGAAGCTTTCTTT
NA TRBJ1-5 TRBV10-3 NA CAISDGRIERNQPQHF TGTGCCATCAGTGACGGGCGGATCGAACGCAATCAGCCCCAGCATTTT
NA TRBJ2-7 TRBV6-5 TRBD2 CASSRGAGTPYEQYF TGTGCCAGCAGTAGGGGAGCGGGGACCCCCTACGAGCAGTACTTC
NA TRBJ2-3 TRBV7-9 TRBD2 CASSPSGSSDTQYF TGTGCCAGCAGTCCTAGCGGGAGCTCGGATACGCAGTATTTT
few TRBJ2-1 TRBV4-3 TRBD2 CASSQHSTSGTYNEQFF TGCGCCAGCAGCCAGCATTCGACTAGCGGGACGTACAATGAGCAGTTCTTC
NA TRBJ2-2 TRBV5-1 TRBD1 CASSLGQGANTGELFF TGCGCCAGCAGCTTGGGACAGGGGGCGAACACCGGGGAGCTGTTTTTT
NA TRBJ2-1 TRBV25-1 TRBD2 CASSGELAGGSNEQFF TGTGCCAGCAGTGGAGAATTAGCGGGAGGGTCCAATGAGCAGTTCTTC
once TRBJ1-1 TRBV13 TRBD1 CASRTQGGTEAFF TGTGCCAGCAGAACACAGGGGGGCACTGAAGCTTTCTTT
NA TRBJ1-2 TRBV6-1 NA CATVGPPRRAYGYTF TGTGCCACCGTGGGCCCCCCGAGGAGGGCCTATGGCTACACCTTC
NA TRBJ1-1 TRBV9 TRBD1 CTSSVGTGGTEAFF TGTACCAGCAGCGTAGGGACAGGGGGCACTGAAGCTTTCTTT
NA TRBJ1-2 TRBV5-6 NA CASRRTALSPLGGYTF TGTGCCAGCAGACGGACGGCCTTATCCCCTTTAGGAGGCTACACCTTC
NA TRBJ2-2 TRBV11-3 TRBD2 CASSPTSVGNTGELFF TGTGCCAGCAGCCCCACTAGCGTTGGGAACACCGGGGAGCTGTTTTTT
NA TRBJ2-1 TRBV27 TRBD2 CASSLLVAGPSSYNEQFF TGTGCCAGCAGTTTACTCGTAGCGGGGCCTAGCTCCTACAATGAGCAGTTCTTC
NA TRBJ1-1 TRBV6-5 TRBD1 CASSYSRGDTEAFF TGTGCCAGCAGTTACTCCAGGGGGGACACTGAAGCTTTCTTT
NA TRBJ2-5 TRBV7-8 NA CASSRIGETQYF TGTGCCAGCAGTAGAATCGGAGAGACCCAGTACTTC
NA TRBJ1-5 TRBV15 NA CATSRLHPGGLWSNQPQHF TGTGCCACCAGCAGACTGCACCCCGGCGGATTATGGAGCAATCAGCCCCAGCATTTT
NA TRBJ1-1 TRBV5-1 TRBD1 CASRFEQGMNTEAFF TGCGCCAGCAGATTTGAACAGGGGATGAACACTGAAGCTTTCTTT
NA TRBJ2-1 TRBV28 TRBD2 CASSRLAGGGDEQFF TGTGCCAGCAGCCGCCTAGCGGGAGGGGGCGATGAGCAGTTCTTC
NA TRBJ1-5 TRBV28 NA CASRPGTQPQHF TGTGCCAGCCGTCCCGGGACTCAGCCCCAGCATTTT
NA TRBJ1-1 TRBV6-5 TRBD1 CASSYGQGGTEAFF TGTGCCAGCAGTTACGGACAGGGAGGGACTGAAGCTTTCTTT
NA TRBJ2-7 TRBV5-1 TRBD1 CASSYRGGNYEQYF TGCGCCAGCAGCTACAGGGGTGGGAACTACGAGCAGTACTTC
NA TRBJ1-3 TRBV25-1 NA CASSEFGSSGNTIYF TGTGCCAGCAGTGAATTCGGCTCCTCTGGAAACACCATATATTTT
few TRBJ1-2 TRBV19 NA CASSIGGPFNYGYTF TGTGCCAGTAGTATCGGTGGACCGTTTAACTATGGCTACACCTTC
NA TRBJ2-7 TRBV2 TRBD1 CASRRGGTDPYEQYF TGTGCCAGCAGGAGGGGTGGGACAGACCCCTACGAGCAGTACTTC
NA TRBJ1-4 TRBV29-1 NA CSVGGPRPSEKLFF TGCAGCGTTGGCGGGCCCCGACCCAGTGAAAAACTGTTTTTT
NA TRBJ2-5 TRBV18 NA CASSPGQKETQYF TGTGCCAGCTCCCCAGGACAGAAAGAGACCCAGTACTTC
NA TRBJ1-1 TRBV9 NA CASGVVNTEAFF TGTGCCAGCGGGGTGGTGAACACTGAAGCTTTCTTT
NA TRBJ2-7 TRBV5-5 NA CASAPGRLSNYEQYF TGTGCCAGCGCCCCGGGTAGGTTGTCGAACTACGAGCAGTACTTC
NA TRBJ2-3 TRBV29-1 TRBD2 CSVGLAGGPDTQYF TGCAGCGTTGGACTAGCGGGAGGCCCGGATACGCAGTATTTT
NA TRBJ2-1 TRBV4-3 TRBD2 CASSQGLAGGQGEQFF TGCGCCAGCAGCCAAGGACTAGCGGGAGGGCAGGGTGAGCAGTTCTTC
NA TRBJ1-3 TRBV12-5 NA CASGVGSGNTIYF TGTGCTAGTGGGGTCGGCTCTGGAAACACCATATATTTT
NA TRBJ2-1 TRBV5-6 NA CASSGRVNEQFF TGTGCCAGCAGCGGCCGAGTCAATGAGCAGTTCTTC
NA TRBJ2-7 TRBV27 NA CASNQRAGSSYEQYF TGTGCCAGCAATCAACGAGCGGGTAGCTCCTACGAGCAGTACTTC
once TRBJ1-2 TRBV7-8 TRBD1 CASSFPDRVNYGYTF TGTGCCAGCAGCTTTCCTGACAGGGTTAACTATGGCTACACCTTC
once TRBJ2-2 TRBV19 NA CASSHSGLGGELFF TGTGCCAGTAGCCATTCTGGTTTGGGCGGGGAGCTGTTTTTT
NA TRBJ1-1 TRBV19 TRBD1 CASSAYRGGMNTEAFF TGTGCCAGTAGTGCCTACAGGGGCGGGATGAACACTGAAGCTTTCTTT
NA TRBJ1-2 TRBV6-6 TRBD1 CASSPRTGYSNYGYTF TGTGCCAGCAGCCCTCGGACAGGGTATTCTAACTATGGCTACACCTTC
NA TRBJ2-7 TRBV5-1 TRBD2 CASSPASGRGAYEQYF TGCGCCAGCAGCCCGGCTAGCGGGAGGGGCGCCTACGAGCAGTACTTC
NA TRBJ1-2 TRBV28 TRBD1 CASSSRQGNYGYTF TGTGCCAGCAGTTCCCGACAGGGTAACTATGGCTACACCTTC